Below are 6 T cell receptor beta chains sequenced from a single sample in a study of T cell repertoires in cytomegalovirus infection. From the reads, TCRdb called clonotypes with MiXCR, one entry per CDR3 protein. The table shows 700,000 to 950,000 distinct CDR3 sequences, with 30% to 35% occurring only once. Their recognized antigens are unknown. The sample in question was cultured CD8+ T cells from PBMCs, obtained from culture after CMV antigen stimulation. The receptors here all came from a human donor in good health (CMV status not recorded). Some clones in this sample may be carry-over from other donors' samples.

This clonotype was counted a few times. The V call is TRBV28, the J call TRBJ1-1; 8 bases match TRBD1. The CDR3 runs 17 residues. The V segment lost 4 bases and the J segment 1 base; nucleotides outside the gene matches: 11. Germline assignment: CDR1 MDHEN and CDR2 SYDVKM. CDR3 nucleotides: TGTGCCAGCAGTTCGGACAGGGTCTTAGGGACGAACACTGAAGCTTTCTTT. Protein sequence: CASSSDRVLGTNTEAFF.

This clonotype was observed a handful of times. CDR3: CASSSRGHSYNEQFF. DNA of the CDR3: TGTGCCAGCAGTTCCCGGGGGCACTCCTACAATGAGCAGTTCTTC. This rearrangement joins TRBV7-9 to TRBJ2-1; D is perhaps TRBD1 or TRBD2 (6 bases each). The CDR3 is made up of 15 amino acids. Germline V lookup: CDR1 SEHNR, CDR2 FQNEAQ (reference sequence). The germline V and J ends were trimmed by 6 bases and 0 bases, with 12 bases remaining between them.

The chain combines TRBV27 with TRBJ2-1; 9 nucleotides line up with TRBD1. The germline gives CDR1 MNHEY, CDR2 SMNVEV (reference sequence). Trimming cost V 3 bases and J 7 bases; bases outside gene matches: 7. The CDR3 length is 15 residues. The CDR3 region has the DNA TGTGCCAGCAGTTTCCCCGGGACAGGGCGTAATGAGCAGTTCTTC. It yields the protein CASSFPGTGRNEQFF.

This clonotype came up a few times. This chain connects TRBV6-1 to TRBJ2-7; the D gene could be TRBD1 or TRBD2 (6 bases each). The CDR3 covers 18 residues. Deletions cut 2 bases from V and 2 bases from J, with 22 bases between. Germline CDR1 MNHNS, CDR2 SASEGT. CDR3 amino acids: CASSETPLGGGPTYEQYV. CDR3 in DNA: TGTGCCAGCAGTGAAACCCCCCTGGGTGGGGGGCCAACCTACGAGCAGTACGTC.

This clonotype was counted at least ten times. The V gene is TRBV11-2, the J gene TRBJ2-6, with TRBD1 matching 10 bases. There are 18 residues in the CDR3. CDR1 is SGHAT, CDR2 FQNNGV, per germline. The ends lost 4 bases at V and 4 bases at J; junction bases unmatched: 10. The CDR3 DNA follows: TGTGCCAGCAGCTACTCCGGGACAGGGGTTTTGGGGGCCAACGTCCTGACTTTC. This codes for CASSYSGTGVLGANVLTF.

This clonotype was seen once. A much larger clone differs from this one at a single base, so this may be a read error. The CDR3 here is CASSPKGLANYGYPF. In nucleotides, the CDR3 is TGTGCCAGCAGCCCTAAAGGGCTCGCTAACTATGGCTACCCCTTC. J is TRBJ1-2 and V is TRBV7-6; D gene uncertain. Germline assignment: CDR1 SGHVS and CDR2 FNYEAQ. CDR3 length: 15 amino acids.